Listed below are T cell receptor beta chains from one sample, sequenced in a study of blood T cell repertoires in COVID-19. The protocol was immunoSEQ multiplex PCR, while the TCRdb copy is restricted to in-frame clones and leaves out a portion. The sample shows approximately 140,000 clones, around 86% of them seen only once. Sequenced sample: peripheral blood. These receptors all stem from a man older than 75 with acute or convalescent COVID-19. Both conserved end residues are part of each CDR3. A D gene is named only where the DNA matches it firmly. Clone size is shown for a subset of rows, as once, few, many or a class of expanded clone.

>TRBJ1-5|few|TRBV27|14|.
CASQRHGGNQPQHF
TGTGCCAGTCAGCGACACGGGGGAAATCAGCCCCAGCATTTT
>TRBJ2-3|.|TRBV6-1|14|.
CASSESRMTDTQYF
TGTGCCAGCAGTGAGAGCCGTATGACAGATACGCAGTATTTT
>TRBJ2-5|.|TRBV5-1|16|TRBD2
CASSLSGLAGGETQYF
TGCGCCAGCAGCCTCAGCGGGCTAGCGGGAGGTGAGACCCAGTACTTC
>TRBJ2-3|.|TRBV5-6|16|TRBD2
CASSLFRTSLADTQYF
TGTGCCAGCAGCTTGTTTCGGACTAGCTTGGCAGATACGCAGTATTTT
>TRBJ1-1|.|TRBV5-6|15|.
CASTRDLQGNTEAFF
TGTGCCAGCACCAGGGATCTCCAGGGGAACACTGAAGCTTTCTTT
>TRBJ1-2|.|TRBV5-4|13|.
CASSYQTDDGYTF
TGTGCCAGCAGTTACCAGACAGACGATGGCTACACCTTC
>TRBJ1-4|.|TRBV5-1|16|TRBD1
CASSLLATGVKEKLFF
TGCGCCAGCAGCTTGCTGGCTACAGGGGTTAAGGAAAAACTGTTTTTT
>TRBJ2-7|.|TRBV5-5|15|TRBD1
CASSLEAGGWYEQYF
TGTGCCAGCAGCTTGGAAGCAGGGGGCTGGTACGAGCAGTACTTC
>TRBJ2-1|.|TRBV5-1|14|.
CASSLVTGKNEQFF
TGCGCCAGCAGCTTGGTTACAGGGAAGAATGAGCAGTTCTTC
>TRBJ1-2|.|TRBV6-5|15|.
CASSYSRQTNYGYTF
TGTGCCAGCAGTTACTCCCGACAGACAAACTATGGCTACACCTTC
>TRBJ2-3|.|TRBV10-2|15|.
CASSESEMRTDTQYF
TGCGCCAGCAGTGAGTCCGAGATGCGCACAGATACGCAGTATTTT
>TRBJ2-3|.|TRBV3-1/TRBV3-2|15|.
CASSQLTSITDTQYF
TGTGCCAGCAGCCAACTGACTAGTATCACAGATACGCAGTATTTT
>TRBJ2-3|.|TRBV3-1/TRBV3-2|14|.
CASSQAWTADTQYF
TGTGCCAGCAGCCAGGCCTGGACAGCAGATACGCAGTATTTT
>TRBJ1-1|.|TRBV6-5|15|.
CASSQPGQLNTEAFF
TGTGCCAGCAGCCAACCGGGACAACTGAACACTGAAGCTTTCTTT
>TRBJ1-2|once|TRBV7-8|13|.
CASSTTVNYGYTF
TGTGCCAGCAGCACAACAGTTAACTATGGCTACACCTTC
>TRBJ2-1|.|TRBV5-1|17|TRBD2
CASKPGLAASIYNEQFF
TGCGCCAGCAAACCGGGACTAGCGGCCTCTATCTACAATGAGCAGTTCTTC
>TRBJ1-2|few|TRBV10-3|12|.
CAISEGDYGYTF
TGTGCCATCAGTGAGGGAGACTATGGCTACACCTTC
>TRBJ1-3|.|TRBV28|15|.
CASSLWQESGNTIYF
TGTGCCAGCAGTTTATGGCAGGAATCTGGAAACACCATATATTTT
>TRBJ2-1|.|TRBV7-2|15|TRBD1
CASSSDRGAYNEQFF
TGTGCCAGCAGCTCGGACAGGGGGGCCTACAATGAGCAGTTCTTC
>TRBJ2-2|once|TRBV6-5|15|TRBD1
CASKPGQQTTGELFF
TGTGCCAGCAAACCGGGACAGCAAACCACCGGGGAGCTGTTTTTT
>TRBJ2-6|.|TRBV1|18|.
CTSSQEEETPSGANVLTF
TGCACCAGCAGCCAAGAGGAAGAGACTCCGTCTGGGGCCAACGTCCTGACTTTC
>TRBJ1-1|.|TRBV10-3|14|.
CAISESTLNTEAFF
TGTGCCATCAGTGAGTCGACACTGAACACTGAAGCTTTCTTT
>TRBJ2-3|once|TRBV5-8|13|.
CASSLYTGNTQYF
TGTGCCAGCAGCTTGTATACGGGAAATACGCAGTATTTT
>TRBJ2-1|few|TRBV10-2|16|.
CASTPIRDQRYNEQFF
TGCGCCAGCACCCCAATCCGGGATCAAAGGTACAATGAGCAGTTCTTC
>TRBJ1-1|.|TRBV12-5|13|.
CASGLDLSHEAFF
TGTGCTAGTGGTTTGGACCTTAGCCATGAAGCTTTCTTT
>TRBJ2-1|few|TRBV27|16|.
CASSLSLQASYNEQFF
TGTGCCAGCAGTTTATCTCTACAGGCTTCCTACAATGAGCAGTTCTTC
>TRBJ2-1|.|TRBV5-1|14|TRBD1
CASSDQGARDEQFF
TGCGCCAGCAGCGACCAGGGGGCGCGCGATGAGCAGTTCTTC
>TRBJ2-3|.|TRBV4-1|13|.
CASSQDLTDTQYF
TGCGCCAGCAGCCAAGACCTCACAGATACGCAGTATTTT
>TRBJ2-5|.|TRBV19|13|.
CASSIAGIETQYF
TGTGCCAGTAGTATAGCGGGGATCGAGACCCAGTACTTC
>TRBJ2-7|.|TRBV6-6|15|TRBD1
CASSYSTGVSYEQYF
TGTGCCAGCAGTTACTCCACAGGGGTCTCCTACGAGCAGTACTTC
>TRBJ2-2|.|TRBV9|15|.
CASSVGLWETGELFF
TGTGCCAGCAGCGTAGGTTTATGGGAGACCGGGGAGCTGTTTTTT
>TRBJ2-1|.|TRBV2|20|TRBD2
CASSDSTGGKTSGNPNEQFF
TGTGCCAGCAGTGACTCAACAGGGGGTAAGACTAGCGGGAACCCCAATGAGCAGTTCTTC
>TRBJ1-6|.|TRBV25-1|13|TRBD1
CASKGQGRSPLHF
TGTGCCAGCAAGGGACAGGGCCGATCACCCCTCCACTTT
>TRBJ2-7|.|TRBV6-5|14|TRBD1
CASRTRQGAKEQYF
TGTGCCAGCAGAACTCGACAGGGGGCAAAAGAGCAGTACTTC
>TRBJ1-3|.|TRBV30|13|.
CAWAGGSGNTIYF
TGTGCCTGGGCGGGGGGCTCTGGAAACACCATATATTTT
>TRBJ1-6|.|TRBV19|13|.
CASLESQGSPLHF
TGTGCCAGCCTGGAGAGTCAGGGTTCACCCCTCCACTTT
>TRBJ1-2|once|TRBV14|13|.
CASSRDNSYGYTF
TGTGCCAGCAGTCGGGACAACTCCTATGGCTACACCTTC
>TRBJ1-4|.|TRBV7-9|15|.
CASSLFGVANEKLFF
TGTGCCAGCAGCCTGTTCGGAGTAGCTAATGAAAAACTGTTTTTT
>TRBJ1-1|few|TRBV5-1|16|.
CASSLLTGTRNTEAFF
TGCGCCAGCAGCTTACTCACCGGGACAAGGAACACTGAAGCTTTCTTT
>TRBJ2-3|few|TRBV27|13|TRBD2
CASSLTSGYLQYF
TGTGCCAGCAGTTTGACTAGCGGGTATTTGCAGTATTTT
>TRBJ2-7|.|TRBV27|13|.
CASSFGRRGEQYF
TGTGCCAGCAGTTTTGGAAGGAGGGGCGAGCAGTACTTC
>TRBJ1-1|.|TRBV5-1|13|TRBD1
CASSSQGAAEAFF
TGCGCCAGCAGCTCCCAGGGGGCCGCTGAAGCTTTCTTT
>TRBJ2-3|.|TRBV6-6|15|.
CASGRAGPLTDTQYF
TGTGCCAGCGGAAGGGCGGGGCCCCTCACAGATACGCAGTATTTT
>TRBJ1-4|.|TRBV28|14|.
CASRSSGPNEKLFF
TGTGCCAGCAGATCCTCGGGTCCTAATGAAAAACTGTTTTTT
>TRBJ2-7|.|TRBV28|16|TRBD2
CASSLGGRERSYEQYF
TGTGCCAGCAGCCTCGGGGGGAGGGAGCGCTCCTACGAGCAGTACTTC
>TRBJ2-7|.|TRBV10-2|13|TRBD2
CASSVAGYYEQYF
TGCGCCAGCAGTGTAGCGGGATACTACGAGCAGTACTTC
>TRBJ2-3|once|TRBV7-9|12|.
CASSLELDTQYF
TGTGCCAGCAGCTTAGAGCTGGATACGCAGTATTTT
>TRBJ1-6|.|TRBV6-4|13|.
CASSSSVRSPLHF
TGTGCCAGCAGCTCGTCGGTTCGTTCACCCCTCCACTTT
>TRBJ2-6|.|TRBV6-5|15|.
CASSRGSSGANVLTF
TGTGCCAGCAGTAGAGGTAGCTCTGGGGCCAACGTCCTGACTTTC
>TRBJ2-6|.|TRBV10-3|15|.
CAISASSTGANVLTF
TGTGCCATCAGTGCCTCTAGTACTGGGGCCAACGTCCTGACTTTC
>TRBJ2-7|.|TRBV7-2|15|TRBD2
CASSARGVRTYEQYF
TGTGCCAGCAGCGCCCGGGGGGTGCGGACTTACGAGCAGTACTTC